One sample yielded the 20 T cell receptor beta chains listed below, sequenced in a study of T and B cells in COVID-19 patients. Multiplex PCR with BIOMED2 TRB-A/B primer pools amplified TRB rearrangements. Each CDR3 protein is one row after TCRdb ran MiXCR on the multiplex PCR reads. The repertoire holds around 30,000 distinct CDR3 sequences, with less than 35% as singletons. From blood, about 250-550 ng of genomic DNA served as TRB template. Sequencing was carried out using blood. The receptor set was obtained from a human donor who had recovered from COVID-19.

By its share, this clonotype is medium-sized. The chain employs TRBV29-1 and TRBJ1-1, with unresolved D. V gave up 4 bases and J gave up 0 bases, with 6 bases separating them. CDR1 SQVTM and CDR2 ANQGSEA come from the germline V gene. This CDR3 is built from 12 residues. The CDR3 bases are TGCAGCGTTGGACCGATGAACACTGAAGCTTTCTTT. It translates to CSVGPMNTEAFF.

The rearrangement uses TRBV5-1 and TRBJ1-5; 8 positions agree with TRBD1. Per germline, CDR1 SGHRS and CDR2 YFSETQ. Unmatched junction bases numbered 8, after V lost 4 bases and J lost 5 bases. The CDR3 loop spans 15 amino acids. The DNA of the CDR3 is TGCGCCAGCAGCCTCGGACAGGGAGGGGATCAGCCCCAGCATTTT. Its translation is CASSLGQGGDQPQHF.

The V and J genes are TRBV20-1 and TRBJ2-1, with a weak D call TRBD1 (5 bases). CDR1 is DFQATT, CDR2 SNEGSKA, per germline (reference sequence). The ends were cut back, 3 bases at V and 8 bases at J, with 17 bases in the middle. The CDR3 extends over 14 amino acids. The CDR3 sequence is CSARPAGRVDEQFF. CDR3 sequence (DNA): TGCAGTGCTAGGCCGGCAGGGCGAGTCGATGAGCAGTTCTTC.

This clonotype was counted at least ten times. The rearrangement uses TRBV12-3 or TRBV12-4 and TRBJ1-6; 7 bases match TRBD1. The V gene end was trimmed by 4 bases and the J gene end by 8 bases; junction bases not matched to a gene: 5. The CDR3 consists of 14 residues. The CDR3 bases are TGTGCCAGCAGTTCGACAGGGACATATTCACCCCTCCACTTT. The encoded protein is CASSSTGTYSPLHF.

The chain has TRBV7-3 and TRBJ1-5; the D is unclear. CDR3 size: 15 residues. The germline V gene has CDR1 SGHTA and CDR2 FQGTGA. V was pared by 2 bases and J by 0 bases, with 8 bases between. The CDR3, as DNA: TGTGCCAGCAGCTTAGCTTCGGCTAGCAATCAGCCCCAGCATTTT. It translates to CASSLASASNQPQHF.

Notes on this clonotype: The junction shows a germline mismatch at one end, possibly a read error. The chain links TRBV6-5 to TRBJ2-7; 10 bases map to TRBD2. The CDR3 runs 16 residues. Germline V lookup: CDR1 MNHEY, CDR2 SVGAGI. CDR3 sequence reads: CASRGLSGGGTYEQYF. CDR3 DNA sequence: TGCGCCAGCAGGGGCCTGAGCGGGGGGGGGACCTACGAGCAGTACTTC.

CDR3 in amino acids: CASSLRQDGPTDTQYF. The CDR3 DNA reads as TGTGCCAGCAGCTTAAGACAGGACGGACCCACAGATACGCAGTATTTT. The chain carries TRBV5-4 and TRBJ2-3; possible D gene TRBD1, 6 bases. V lost 2 bases, J lost 2 bases, and 15 bases lay in between. The CDR3 has 16 amino acids. Germline V lookup: CDR1 SGHNT, CDR2 YYREEE (reference sequence).

The rearrangement joins TRBV7-9 to TRBJ2-2, with 7 bases lining up with TRBD1. The junction had 10 bases not matched to a gene; V was cut back by 5 bases and J by 7 bases. Germline V CDR1 and CDR2: SEHNR, FQNEAQ (reference sequence). The CDR3 extends over 15 amino acids. The CDR3: CASSHTETGSGELFF. The DNA for the CDR3 is TGTGCCAGCAGCCATACCGAGACAGGGAGCGGGGAGCTGTTTTTT. Filled out from reference TRBV7-9 and TRBJ2-2, the complete variable domain reads DTGVSQNPRHKITKRGQNVTFRCDPISEHNRLYWYRQTLGQGPEFLTYFQNEAQLEKSRLLSDRFSAERPKGSFSTLEIQRTEQGDSAMYLCASSHTETGSGELFFGEGSRLTVL.

The chain joins TRBV5-6 to TRBJ2-1; 8 nucleotides line up with TRBD2. Germline CDR1 reads SGHDT; CDR2 reads YYEEEE. J was trimmed by 7 bases and V by 4 bases; bases with no gene match: 10. The CDR3 consists of 15 residues. CDR3 in amino acids: CASSQVGGRKNEQFF. The CDR3 DNA is TGTGCCAGCAGCCAAGTTGGCGGGAGGAAGAATGAGCAGTTCTTC.

Sample share makes this clonotype medium-sized (0.01 to 0.1%). This chain connects TRBV19 to TRBJ2-3, with D maybe TRBD1 (6 bases). The CDR3 contains 14 residues. The germline V gene has CDR1 LNHDA and CDR2 SQIVND (reference sequence). V lost 10 bases and J lost 1, with 15 bases in between. CDR3 sequence (DNA): TGTGCCACCAAGGGGTCAGGGGGCACAGATACGCAGTATTTT. Protein sequence: CATKGSGGTDTQYF.

This clonotype counts as medium-sized. The chain couples TRBV27 to TRBJ2-7; D remains ambiguous. Germline CDR1 MNHEY, CDR2 SMNVEV (reference sequence). V was clipped by 1 base and J by 6 bases, with 4 bases between them. The CDR3 extends over 11 amino acids. Written as DNA, the CDR3 is TGTGCCAGCAGTTTATTATCCGAGCAGTACTTC. Translation: CASSLLSEQYF.

V usage is TRBV7-2 and J usage is TRBJ2-7, with D perhaps TRBD2 (6 bases). This CDR3 region has 14 residues. The germline CDR1 and CDR2 sequences are SGHTA and FQGNSA. V dropped 7 bases and J dropped 5 bases, with 18 bases sitting between them. In DNA, the CDR3 is TGTGCCAGCACTATGGGGCGGGGAGCCCACGAGCAGTACTTC. Protein sequence: CASTMGRGAHEQYF. Full variable domain (rest looked up from reference TRBV7-2 and TRBJ2-7): GAGVSQSPSNKVTEKGKDVELRCDPISGHTALYWYRQSLGQGLEFLIYFQGNSAPDKSGLPSDRFSAERTGGSVSTLTIQRTQQEDSAVYLCASTMGRGAHEQYFGPGTRLTVT.

This clonotype was counted between two and nine times. The V gene is TRBV27, the J gene TRBJ2-1; TRBD1 is a possible D gene (7 bases). Germline V gene data show CDR1 as MNHEY and CDR2 as SMNVEV (reference sequence). The V and J ends lost 7 bases and 4 bases respectively, with 23 bases between them. CDR3 length: 17 amino acids. The CDR3 DNA follows: TGTGCCAGCAACCCCATCACCCGGCAGGGGGGATACAATGAGCAGTTCTTC. Amino acid sequence: CASNPITRQGGYNEQFF.

V gene TRBV27 combines with J gene TRBJ1-2; D unresolved. Germline values: CDR1 MNHEY, CDR2 SMNVEV (reference sequence). Between the trimmed V and J ends, which lost 5 bases and 6 bases, there was a span of 7 bases. There are 11 residues in the CDR3. The CDR3 region has the DNA TGTGCCAGCAGTGTCAGAAATGGCTACACCTTC. It yields the protein CASSVRNGYTF.

This clonotype was counted between two and nine times. This chain joins TRBV29-1 and TRBJ1-1, with TRBD1 matching 7 bases. Unmatched junction bases numbered 2, after V lost 7 bases and J lost 6 bases. The CDR3 loop spans 10 amino acids. The germline V gene has CDR1 SQVTM and CDR2 ANQGSEA. CDR3 in amino acids: CSGGTAEAFF. The CDR3 DNA reads TGCAGCGGGGGGACAGCTGAAGCTTTCTTT.

This clonotype came up a few times. The CDR3 DNA reads as TGTGCCAGCAGTGACCTGGATCAAGAGACCCAGTACTTC. This encodes CASSDLDQETQYF. The chain has TRBV6-4 and TRBJ2-5; no clear D gene. The CDR3 is 13 residues long. Germline CDR1 reads MRHNA; CDR2 reads SNTAGT. V lost 2 bases and J lost 2, with 6 bases in between.

This sequence joins TRBV12-3 or TRBV12-4 and TRBJ2-7; TRBD2 agrees at 12 bases. This CDR3 spans 16 amino acids. The trim removed 4 bases at V and 3 bases at J, leaving 7 bases unmatched. CDR3 sequence: CASSSPRLAGVYEQYF. The CDR3 DNA sequence: TGTGCCAGCAGTTCCCCCAGACTAGCGGGAGTCTACGAGCAGTACTTC.

This clonotype was picked up many times. The chain is built from TRBV12-3 or TRBV12-4 and TRBJ1-4; no clear D. The V gene lost 5 bases and the J gene lost 7 bases, with 5 bases spanning the gap. The CDR3 runs 11 residues. CDR3 amino acids: CASSLREKLFF. In DNA form, the CDR3 reads TGTGCCAGCAGTCTCCGTGAAAAACTGTTTTTT.

In the case of this clonotype: The junction departs from germline at one end; a sequencing error may be responsible. The chain uses TRBV4-3 and TRBJ1-2, with D tentatively TRBD1 (5 bases). CDR3 length equals 15 residues. Germline V gene data show CDR1 as LGHNA and CDR2 as YSLEER. Here the CDR3 reads CASSRSGAGPYGYTF. The CDR3 coding sequence is TGTGCCAGCAGCAGGTCCGGCGCAGGGCCCTATGGCTACACCTTC.

The V gene is TRBV20-1, the J gene TRBJ1-1, with D possibly being TRBD1 (6 bases). The CDR3 consists of 16 residues. V was trimmed by 0 bases and J by 1 base, leaving 15 bases between them. The V gene's germline CDR1 is DFQATT and CDR2 SNEGSKA (reference sequence). Here the CDR3 reads CSARDPRTEKNTEAFF. CDR3 nucleotides: TGCAGTGCTAGAGATCCCAGGACAGAAAAGAACACTGAAGCTTTCTTT.